This entry is about one T cell receptor (beta chain). Original processing methods: Reference gene primer amplification gave nucleated cell count estimates. Sequencing used immunoSEQ multiplex PCR; TCRdb keeps in-frame clones, though not all of them. The DNA was the basis for D and trimming; V, J and clone size are from that table. Of 150,000 to 200,000 clones listed, 75% to 90% are singletons. CDR3 size: 13 residues. Trimming pared 11 bases from V and 7 bases from J, leaving 18 bases between. The germline V gene encodes CDR1 LNHDA and CDR2 SQIVND (reference sequence). This record comes from a study of blood T cell repertoires in COVID-19. About the research overall: The analysed material was cDNA or gDNA that came from T cells, B-cell-depleted T cells, or PBMCs.

What was sequenced was peripheral blood. The origin of this receptor is a man aged 65 to 85 with active or convalescent COVID-19. This sequence joins TRBV19 and TRBJ1-5, with D possibly being TRBD1 (5 bases). For the CDR3, the DNA is TGTGCCTCAGGAGCGGGGGAACCCCAGCCCCAGCATTTT. Encoded protein: CASGAGEPQPQHF. Complete variable domain (other parts from reference TRBV19 and TRBJ1-5): DGGITQSPKYLFRKEGQNVTLSCEQNLNHDAMYWYRQDPGQGLRLIYYSQIVNDFQKGDIAEGYSVSREKKESFPLTVTSAQKNPTAFYLCASGAGEPQPQHFGDGTRLSIL.